These 27 T cell receptor beta chains were sequenced from one sample in a study of CD8 T cells in ankylosing spondylitis. Each CDR3 protein gets one entry after TCRdb re-called the 5' RACE reads with MiXCR. Found here are nearly 250,000 distinct CDR3 sequences, approximately 30% of them singletons; the top ten hold about 4.2%. Sequencing was performed on blood, either unsorted or a sorted T cell fraction (not recorded which). The receptors derive from a male donor with ankylosing spondylitis or in good health (not recorded which).

The chain is built from TRBV12-3 or TRBV12-4 and TRBJ2-3, with D tentatively TRBD2 (6 bases). Trimming cost V 6 bases and J 1 base, with 11 bases left between them. CDR3 length: 14 amino acids. The CDR3 loop is CASRMGLRTDTQYF. DNA of the CDR3: TGTGCCAGCAGGATGGGACTCCGCACAGATACGCAGTATTTT.

On this clonotype: Germline is not matched at one junction end, which may reflect a read error. V is TRBV10-3 and J is TRBJ2-6; D is possibly TRBD1 (7 bases). The germline V gene has CDR1 ENHRY and CDR2 SYGVKD. CDR3 length: 19 residues. DNA of the CDR3: TGTGCCATCAGTGGCGCCCCGACAGGGACTCTGAATGGGGCCAACGGCCTGACTTTC. It is translated as CAISGAPTGTLNGANGLTF.

The DNA of the CDR3 is TGTGCCAGCAGCCCAAAAACTAGCACAGATACGCAGTATTTT. Protein product: CASSPKTSTDTQYF. V is TRBV7-9 and J is TRBJ2-3; no clear D gene. Germline V CDR1 and CDR2: SEHNR, FQNEAQ (reference sequence). V lost 5 bases to trimming and J lost 0 bases, with 9 bases between them. The CDR3 is made up of 14 amino acids. Full variable domain (missing parts from reference TRBV7-9 and TRBJ2-3): DTGVSQNPRHKITKRGQNVTFRCDPISEHNRLYWYRQTLGQGPEFLTYFQNEAQLEKSRLLSDRFSAERPKGSFSTLEIQRTEQGDSAMYLCASSPKTSTDTQYFGPGTRLTVL.

This clonotype has only a few counts. The chain combines TRBV12-3 or TRBV12-4 with TRBJ2-1, with D maybe TRBD2 (6 bases). This CDR3 has 16 residues. Deletions cut 7 bases from V and 0 bases from J, with 16 bases between. In DNA form, the CDR3 reads TGTGCCAGCAATAAACGGGGGATAAGCTCCTACAATGAGCAGTTCTTC. Translating it yields CASNKRGISSYNEQFF.

This chain joins TRBV10-3 and TRBJ2-5; 9 bases fit TRBD1. Per the germline V gene, CDR1 is ENHRY and CDR2 is SYGVKD. The CDR3 has 14 residues. The V gene end was trimmed by 3 bases and the J gene end by 5 bases; junction bases not matched to a gene: 4. The CDR3 protein is CAISEQGAEETQYF. CDR3 bases: TGTGCCATCAGTGAACAGGGGGCGGAGGAGACCCAGTACTTC.

This clonotype was found a few times. V is TRBV6-2 or TRBV6-3 and J is TRBJ1-3; 7 positions agree with TRBD1. Germline CDR1 and CDR2: MNHEY and SVGEGT. The CDR3 sequence is 13 residues long. V lost 6 bases and J lost 7; bases outside the gene matches: 6. The CDR3 bases are TGTGCCAGCAGCTCCGGGACAGACAACACCATATATTTT. Amino acids: CASSSGTDNTIYF.

This rearrangement joins TRBV12-3 or TRBV12-4 to TRBJ2-7; 9 nucleotides align to TRBD1. This CDR3 region has 15 residues. Trimming took 3 bases from V and 2 from J; bases not matched to a gene: 5. The CDR3 DNA reads TGTGCCAGCAGTTTCGGACAGGGGTCCCCCTACGAGCAGTACTTC. Its translation is CASSFGQGSPYEQYF.

V usage is TRBV5-1 and J usage is TRBJ2-1; 7 positions match TRBD2. CDR3 length equals 16 residues. The V gene end was trimmed by 3 bases and the J gene end by 0 bases; junction bases not matched to a gene: 6. CDR1 and CDR2 from the germline V gene are SGHRS and YFSETQ. CDR3 DNA sequence: TGCGCCAGCAGCTCATCGGGGGGAGGCTCCTACAATGAGCAGTTCTTC. As protein: CASSSSGGGSYNEQFF.

There are a few counts of this clonotype. V usage is TRBV12-3 or TRBV12-4 and J usage is TRBJ2-5, with 10 nucleotides matching TRBD2. The junction had 7 bases not matched to a gene; V was cut back by 5 bases and J by 1 base. This CDR3 comprises 16 residues. For the CDR3, the DNA is TGTGCCAGCAGTCGCGCACTAGCGGGGTTCCAAGAGACCCAGTACTTC. It is translated as CASSRALAGFQETQYF.

V gene TRBV20-1 combines with J gene TRBJ1-5; D not certain. This CDR3 is 16 amino acids long. Between the trimmed V and J ends, which lost 3 bases and 1 base, there was a span of 16 bases. CDR1 and CDR2 from the germline V gene are DFQATT and SNEGSKA (reference sequence). CDR3 nucleotides: TGCAGTGCTAGGGACGGCGGAAGGCAGAGCAATCAGCCCCAGCATTTT. It specifies CSARDGGRQSNQPQHF.

This clonotype was counted only a few times. The V and J genes are TRBV20-1 and TRBJ1-2; tentative D call: TRBD1 (6 bases). The CDR3 runs to 14 residues. Germline CDR1 and CDR2: DFQATT and SNEGSKA (reference sequence). V shed 6 bases and J shed 7 bases, with 21 bases lying between them. CDR3 amino acids: CSAFVQGPVGGYTF. CDR3 coding DNA: TGCAGTGCCTTCGTTCAGGGGCCTGTGGGTGGCTACACCTTC.

The chain couples TRBV5-1 to TRBJ2-3; 8 positions match TRBD2. This CDR3 region has 18 residues. Trimming took 0 bases from V and 3 from J; bases not matched to a gene: 12. Germline V gene sequence: CDR1 SGHRS, CDR2 YFSETQ. CDR3 in amino acids: CASSLVGLAGFSTDTQYF. CDR3 DNA: TGCGCCAGCAGCTTGGTGGGCCTAGCGGGTTTCTCGACAGATACGCAGTATTTT.

Only a few counts were recorded for this clonotype. The rearrangement uses TRBV6-5 and TRBJ1-2; D may be TRBD1 (5 bases). The CDR3 is 15 amino acids. The germline gives CDR1 MNHEY, CDR2 SVGAGI. Trimming pared 2 bases from V and 1 base from J, leaving 11 bases between. The CDR3, as DNA: TGTGCCAGCAGTTACATGGCGGGGGATAACTATGGCTACACCTTC. Its translation is CASSYMAGDNYGYTF.

The CDR3: CSARVPGTGWTGELFF. The CDR3 DNA reads as TGCAGTGCTAGAGTCCCGGGGACAGGGTGGACCGGGGAGCTGTTTTTT. The gene calls are TRBV20-1 and TRBJ2-2; 9 bases match TRBD1. This CDR3 region has 16 residues. Per germline, CDR1 DFQATT and CDR2 SNEGSKA (reference sequence). V was clipped by 1 base and J by 5 bases; unmatched bases: 8.

This clonotype has only a few counts. The chain couples TRBV29-1 to TRBJ2-7, with 7 bases aligning to TRBD1. The germline V gene has CDR1 SQVTM and CDR2 ANQGSEA. The CDR3 has 13 residues. The V segment lost 6 bases and the J segment 6 bases; nucleotides outside the gene matches: 11. CDR3 in amino acids: CSVRTGGSSEQYF. DNA of the CDR3: TGCAGCGTCCGGACAGGAGGTTCGTCCGAGCAGTACTTC.

This clonotype turned up a few times. The chain combines TRBV12-3 or TRBV12-4 with TRBJ2-3; no firm D call. CDR3 length: 11 amino acids. Trimming removed 8 bases from V and 6 bases from J, with 9 bases in between. CDR3 coding DNA: TGTGCCAGCGGCCTGGGGGATACGCAGTATTTT. Its translation: CASGLGDTQYF.

The sample holds a few counts of this clonotype. J is TRBJ1-1 and V is TRBV29-1; D call uncertain. Trimming pared 3 bases from V and 0 bases from J, leaving 8 bases between. The CDR3 spans 13 residues. Looked up from germline, CDR1 is SQVTM and CDR2 is ANQGSEA. This chain's CDR3 is CSVDTDMNTEAFF. In DNA form, the CDR3 reads TGCAGCGTTGATACTGACATGAACACTGAAGCTTTCTTT.

This clonotype was observed a few times. V usage is TRBV20-1 and J usage is TRBJ2-3; TRBD2 matches at 11 bases. This CDR3 comprises 15 residues. V shed 0 bases, J shed 6 bases, and the junction held 5 bases outside the gene matches. Germline V gives CDR1 DFQATT, CDR2 SNEGSKA (reference sequence). The CDR3 region has the DNA TGCAGTGCTAGAGAAAATCGACTAGCGGGGGATACGCAGTATTTT. This sequence encodes CSARENRLAGDTQYF.

The V gene is TRBV20-1, the J gene TRBJ2-2, with 8 bases identical to TRBD1. V was clipped by 6 bases and J by 5 bases; unmatched bases: 5. In germline, CDR1 is DFQATT, CDR2 SNEGSKA (reference sequence). This CDR3 is built from 13 residues. The CDR3, as DNA: TGCAGTGCGTCACAGGGGGTTACCGGGGAGCTGTTTTTT. Its protein product is CSASQGVTGELFF.

The rearrangement uses TRBV28 and TRBJ2-5; 11 bases map to TRBD2. V lost 6 bases and J lost 4; bases outside the gene matches: 4. Germline-derived CDR1 and CDR2 are MDHEN and SYDVKM. The CDR3 loop spans 14 amino acids. CDR3 amino acids: CASRIAGGRETQYF. The CDR3 DNA reads TGTGCCAGCAGGATAGCGGGGGGGCGAGAGACCCAGTACTTC.

The rearrangement joins TRBV6-5 to TRBJ2-1; 8 bases are a match to TRBD1. CDR3 length equals 14 residues. The ends lost 3 bases at V and 8 bases at J; junction bases unmatched: 6. Germline assignment: CDR1 MNHEY and CDR2 SVGAGI. The CDR3 region is CASSYQGAMDEQFF. Here the CDR3 DNA reads TGTGCCAGCAGTTATCAGGGGGCGATGGATGAGCAGTTCTTC.

This chain links TRBV6-1 with TRBJ1-3; D is uncertain. From germline, CDR1 is MNHNS and CDR2 SASEGT. The V gene lost 6 bases and the J gene lost 5 bases, with 11 bases spanning the gap. The CDR3 loop spans 13 amino acids. CDR3 loop: CASRPQSRNTIYF. Written as DNA, the CDR3 is TGTGCCAGCAGACCTCAGTCCAGAAACACCATATATTTT.

The table lists this clonotype with a count of one. The chain has TRBV6-5 and TRBJ2-2; no clear D. V was trimmed by 6 bases and J by 6 bases, leaving 8 bases between them. CDR1 is MNHEY and CDR2 is SVGAGI in the germline V gene. The CDR3 is 12 residues long. CDR3 residues: CASSRTAGELFF. The CDR3, as DNA: TGTGCCAGCAGCCGGACGGCCGGGGAGCTGTTTTTT.

This chain links TRBV12-3 or TRBV12-4 with TRBJ2-2; TRBD2 aligns across 8 bases. The CDR3 is 19 residues long. The junction had 13 bases not matched to a gene; V was cut back by 1 base and J by 3 bases. The CDR3, as DNA: TGTGCCAGCAGTTTAGAGGCAAGCAAGCGGGGGCGACACACCGGGGAGCTGTTTTTT. Translation: CASSLEASKRGRHTGELFF.

This chain joins TRBV12-3 or TRBV12-4 and TRBJ2-3, with 8 positions matching TRBD2. The CDR3 is 15 residues long. Trimming cost V 3 bases and J 2 bases; bases outside gene matches: 4. The CDR3 DNA reads TGTGCCAGCAGTTTGGGCGGGGGGATCACAGATACGCAGTATTTT. Its protein product is CASSLGGGITDTQYF.

This clonotype was counted at least ten times. The V and J genes are TRBV20-1 and TRBJ2-5, with TRBD1 identical over 8 bases. Losses at the gene ends were 6 bases for V and 6 bases for J; bases not matched to a gene: 9. Germline CDR1 and CDR2: DFQATT and SNEGSKA (reference sequence). The CDR3 spans 13 residues. Written as DNA, the CDR3 is TGCAGTGCGACAGGGGAAAGATGGAAGACCCAGTACTTC. Protein sequence: CSATGERWKTQYF.

The chain is built from TRBV14 and TRBJ2-5; 7 nucleotides agree with TRBD2. The germline V gene has CDR1 SGHDN and CDR2 FVKESK. This CDR3 comprises 13 residues. J gave up 5 bases and V 6 bases, and 6 bases lay outside the gene matches. As DNA, the CDR3 is TGTGCCAGCAGACAGAGCGGGGACGAGACCCAGTACTTC. Translating gives CASRQSGDETQYF. The full variable domain, its missing parts supplied by reference TRBV14 and TRBJ2-5, is EAGVTQFPSHSVIEKGQTVTLRCDPISGHDNLYWYRRVMGKEIKFLLHFVKESKQDESGMPNNRFLAERTGGTYSTLKVQPAELEDSGVYFCASRQSGDETQYFGPGTRLLVL.